This T cell receptor beta chain was observed in a study of post-analysis software for immune sequencing data. Study conclusions and caveats: Comparison of patients with controls showed five TRBV segments more frequent in patients, TRBV5-6, TRBV5-1 and TRBV20-1 among them.

Unmatched junction bases numbered 6, after V lost 4 bases and J lost 1 base. CDR3 size: 15 residues. CDR1 is SGHTA and CDR2 is FQGNSA in the germline V gene. Turning to this clonotype: Its antigen is unidentified.

cDNA libraries for TCR beta contained unique molecular identifiers. TCRdb re-analysed the PCR reads in MiXCR, keeping a single row per CDR3 protein. Here the sample spans 430,000 or so distinct CDR3 sequences, approximately 38% being singletons. The sample consisted of blood. The origin of this receptor is a girl aged 2 to 9 with multiple sclerosis. This chain connects TRBV7-2 to TRBJ2-5; 7 positions agree with TRBD2. This CDR3 reads CASSSASGLQETQYF. In nucleotides, the CDR3 is TGTGCCAGCAGCTCGGCTAGCGGACTCCAAGAGACCCAGTACTTC.